One sample yielded the 27 T cell receptor beta chains listed below, sequenced in a study of human T cells and chemical hapten exposure (dated by TCRdb to the early 2020s). Sample time point, as interpreted from the label and publication: patch test 1, 2 weeks after DPC sensitization. In light of the paper, this sample's treatment or condition label describes: therapeutic diphenylcyclopropenone sensitization with weekly scalp DPC. Receptor libraries were prepared by RACE. Sequencing was carried out with a NextSeq 500. TCRdb reworked the public reads: Q25 trimming with fastp, MiXCR clone assembly, productive beta chains retained. Merged by CDR3 protein, the rows form single entries marked with the most common genes and DNA. In all, the sample holds 65,000 to 95,000 distinct CDR3 sequences, and roughly 12% of those were seen once. Roughly 3.6% of the sample goes to the ten largest clones. Sequencing was performed on whole blood, taken in connection with sensitization to the hapten diphenylcyclopropenone (DPC). All receptors come from a woman aged 55-70 years with alopecia areata. Some clones in this sample may be carry-over from other donors' samples.

This clonotype occurred a few times. The V gene is TRBV18, the J gene TRBJ1-2; no clear D gene. This CDR3 contains 14 residues. V gave up 2 bases and J gave up 6 bases, with 13 bases separating them. The germline V gene has CDR1 KGHSH and CDR2 LQKENI. Here the CDR3 reads CASSPRVGEDGYTF. The CDR3, as DNA: TGTGCCAGCTCACCAAGAGTCGGGGAGGATGGCTACACCTTC.

The chain recombines TRBV4-1 with TRBJ1-2, with D tentatively TRBD1 (5 bases). The germline gives CDR1 MGHRA, CDR2 YSYEKL. The CDR3 is made up of 16 amino acids. V lost 1 base and J 4 bases, leaving 16 bases between the germline ends. In nucleotides, the CDR3 is TGCGCCAGCAGCCAAGGAGGGCGGGACGGCGCCTATGGCTACACCTTC. Protein product: CASSQGGRDGAYGYTF.

This clonotype has a handful of counts. The chain employs TRBV4-1 and TRBJ1-2; D is unresolved. CDR3 size: 16 residues. With 1 base removed from V and 3 bases from J, the gap between germline ends came to 15 bases. CDR1 and CDR2 from the germline V gene are MGHRA and YSYEKL. The CDR3: CASSQAVALTYYGYTF. In nucleotides, the CDR3 is TGCGCCAGCAGCCAAGCAGTTGCGCTGACTTACTATGGCTACACCTTC.

This clonotype was observed many times. V is TRBV7-6 and J is TRBJ2-1; perhaps TRBD2 as D (5 bases). This CDR3 comprises 14 residues. With 5 bases removed from V and 8 bases from J, the gap between germline ends came to 16 bases. Germline V gene sequence: CDR1 SGHVS, CDR2 FNYEAQ. The CDR3 nucleotides read TGTGCCAGCAGCCGTTTTTCAGCGGTCGATGAGCAGTTCTTC. Protein product: CASSRFSAVDEQFF.

This clonotype was seen a handful of times. V and J are TRBV7-8 and TRBJ2-1; 7 bases map to TRBD2. The germline V gene has CDR1 SGHVS and CDR2 FQNEAQ. The CDR3 has 18 amino acids. Unmatched junction bases numbered 14, after V lost 2 bases and J lost 4 bases. The CDR3 protein is CASSLTSFVGGRYNEQFF. Here the CDR3 DNA reads TGTGCCAGCAGCTTAACCTCCTTTGTGGGGGGGAGGTACAATGAGCAGTTCTTC.

This clonotype has at least ten counts. The chain couples TRBV6-2 or TRBV6-3 to TRBJ1-5; D call uncertain. V was shortened by 2 bases and J by 1 base, with 9 bases between the two germline ends. The CDR3 consists of 15 residues. Germline V gives CDR1 MNHEY, CDR2 SVGEGT. This CDR3 reads CASSYLGTSNQPQHF. CDR3 DNA sequence: TGTGCCAGCAGTTACCTTGGAACAAGCAATCAGCCCCAGCATTTT.

The chain recombines TRBV5-6 with TRBJ2-2, with 9 bases aligning to TRBD1. V shed 6 bases, J shed 0 bases, and the junction held 15 bases outside the gene matches. Germline V CDR1 and CDR2: SGHDT, YYEEEE. The CDR3 spans 19 residues. Here the CDR3 reads CASNFGAGTGIPNTGELFF. The CDR3 coding sequence is TGTGCCAGCAACTTTGGGGCTGGGACAGGGATACCGAACACCGGGGAGCTGTTTTTT.

The J gene is TRBJ1-5, the V gene TRBV4-1; 10 nucleotides align to TRBD1. The CDR3 totals 16 residues. The germline CDR1 and CDR2 sequences are MGHRA and YSYEKL. Trimming cost V 3 bases and J 2 bases; bases outside gene matches: 4. The chain's CDR3 is CASSQGQGPGNQPQHF. In DNA form, the CDR3 reads TGCGCCAGCAGCCAGGGACAGGGGCCGGGCAATCAGCCCCAGCATTTT.

This clonotype has ten or more counts. The chain couples TRBV12-5 to TRBJ1-5; 7 bases line up with TRBD1. The V segment lost 7 bases and the J segment 3 bases; nucleotides outside the gene matches: 12. Germline CDR1 reads LGHNT; CDR2 reads FRNRAP. The CDR3 is 16 residues long. DNA for the CDR3: TGTGCTAGTGCCCTGGTTCGGACAGGTCTCAATCAGCCCCAGCATTTT. As protein: CASALVRTGLNQPQHF.

This clonotype was found a few times. Written as DNA, the CDR3 is TGCGCCAGCAGCTACAGGGGCGGCCAAGAGACCCAGTACTTC. Translating it yields CASSYRGGQETQYF. V and J are TRBV5-1 and TRBJ2-5; 7 nucleotides match TRBD1. There are 14 residues in the CDR3. The V gene end was trimmed by 3 bases and the J gene end by 1 base; junction bases not matched to a gene: 3. The germline CDR1 and CDR2 sequences are SGHRS and YFSETQ.

The chain uses TRBV6-5 and TRBJ2-2; 7 nucleotides agree with TRBD1. With V trimmed by 6 bases and J by 4 bases, 11 bases remained unmatched. This CDR3 has 16 amino acids. CDR1 is MNHEY and CDR2 is SVGAGI in the germline V gene. CDR3 coding DNA: TGTGCCAGCAGGCGACAGGGTTTATTTGTCACCGGGGAGCTGTTTTTT. It codes for CASRRQGLFVTGELFF.

This clonotype was seen repeatedly, ten times or more. The chain combines TRBV7-9 with TRBJ1-4, with D maybe TRBD1 (6 bases). Trimming cost V 4 bases and J 0 bases, with 12 bases left between them. The germline V gene has CDR1 SEHNR and CDR2 FQNEAQ (reference sequence). This CDR3 region has 16 residues. CDR3 protein: CASSSRQAATNEKLFF. The CDR3 DNA follows: TGTGCCAGCAGCTCTAGACAGGCCGCAACTAATGAAAAACTGTTTTTT. The full variable domain, rest sourced from reference TRBV7-9 and TRBJ1-4, is DTGVSQNPRHKITKRGQNVTFRCDPISEHNRLYWYRQTLGQGPEFLTYFQNEAQLEKSRLLSDRFSAERPKGSFSTLEIQRTEQGDSAMYLCASSSRQAATNEKLFFGSGTQLSVL.

This rearrangement joins TRBV6-6 to TRBJ1-5; no reliable D call. CDR3 length: 16 amino acids. CDR1 is MNHNY and CDR2 is SVGAGI in the germline V gene (reference sequence). V gave up 6 bases and J gave up 0 bases, with 15 bases separating them. In DNA form, the CDR3 reads TGTGCCAGCAGAGACCGCGGACCCGATAGCAATCAGCCCCAGCATTTT. It yields the protein CASRDRGPDSNQPQHF.

This chain joins TRBV2 and TRBJ2-7, with D possibly matching TRBD2 (6 bases). Germline V CDR1 and CDR2: SNHLY, FYNNEI. Trimming cost V 7 bases and J 2 bases, with 18 bases left between them. This CDR3 spans 15 amino acids. In nucleotides, the CDR3 is TGTGCCAGCAATGCCCTCGGCGGGGCAACCTACGAGCAGTACTTC. Its translation: CASNALGGATYEQYF.

This clonotype was counted many times. V usage is TRBV5-1 and J usage is TRBJ2-6; a possible D gene is TRBD2 (5 bases). The germline V gene has CDR1 SGHRS and CDR2 YFSETQ. This CDR3 has 13 residues. The V end was cut by 6 bases, the J end by 2 bases, with 6 bases between. This CDR3 reads CASTRAGANVLTF. The CDR3 DNA follows: TGCGCCAGCACGAGGGCTGGGGCCAACGTCCTGACTTTC.

There are many counts of this clonotype. The rearrangement uses TRBV9 and TRBJ2-3; perhaps D is TRBD1 or TRBD2 (5 bases each). V was pared by 3 bases and J by 3 bases, with 14 bases between. Germline CDR1 is SGDLS and CDR2 is YYNGEE. This CDR3 region has 15 residues. The CDR3 sequence: CASSARDPWTDTQYF. The CDR3 DNA follows: TGTGCCAGCAGCGCGAGGGACCCCTGGACAGATACGCAGTATTTT.

This clonotype was counted at least ten times. The chain recombines TRBV5-6 with TRBJ1-2; possible D gene TRBD1, 6 bases. Germline V CDR1 and CDR2: SGHDT, YYEEEE. The V end was cut by 4 bases, the J end by 2 bases, with 12 bases between. The CDR3 length is 14 residues. DNA for the CDR3: TGTGCCAGCAGCCCTCAAGGACAGAACTATGGCTACACCTTC. Its translation is CASSPQGQNYGYTF.

This clonotype occurred many times. The chain uses TRBV10-2 and TRBJ2-1, with a tentative D call TRBD1 (5 bases). The V gene's germline CDR1 is WSHSY and CDR2 SAAADI. V was clipped by 3 bases and J by 3 bases, with 12 bases between them. There are 15 residues in the CDR3. CDR3 DNA: TGCGCCAGCAGTGATGCGCAGGGCTTCTACAATGAGCAGTTCTTC. It translates to CASSDAQGFYNEQFF.

In its sample, this clonotype was seen many times. V usage is TRBV29-1 and J usage is TRBJ1-2, with D hard to call. Per the germline V gene, CDR1 is SQVTM and CDR2 is ANQGSEA. V shed 7 bases and J shed 2 bases, with 14 bases lying between them. This CDR3 comprises 13 residues. This chain's CDR3 is CSAEDGENYGYTF. The CDR3, as DNA: TGCAGCGCTGAGGACGGGGAGAACTATGGCTACACCTTC.

This clonotype was found a few times. V gene TRBV24-1 combines with J gene TRBJ1-3; D uncertain. V lost 9 bases and J 0 bases, leaving 17 bases between the germline ends. Germline loops: CDR1 KGHDR, CDR2 SFDVKD. The CDR3 totals 16 residues. CDR3 protein: CATAGWAKSSGNTIYF. The CDR3 DNA sequence: TGTGCCACCGCGGGCTGGGCCAAGAGCTCTGGAAACACCATATATTTT.

At least ten counts were recorded for this clonotype. The gene calls are TRBV20-1 and TRBJ1-2; D is possibly TRBD1 (6 bases). V dropped 1 base and J dropped 4 bases, with 13 bases sitting between them. The CDR3 extends over 14 amino acids. CDR1 is DFQATT, CDR2 SNEGSKA, per germline (reference sequence). CDR3 in amino acids: CSARVDRNIYGYTF. CDR3 nucleotide sequence: TGCAGTGCTAGAGTGGACAGAAACATCTATGGCTACACCTTC.

In this sample, this clonotype turned up many times. The chain uses TRBV18 and TRBJ2-7, with 8 bases lining up with TRBD1. Per the germline V gene, CDR1 is KGHSH and CDR2 is LQKENI. Trimming at V came to 3 bases and at J to 2 bases, leaving 9 bases not matched to a gene. CDR3 length: 16 amino acids. CDR3 sequence reads: CASSPKIQGETYEQYF. As DNA, the CDR3 is TGTGCCAGCTCACCGAAGATACAGGGGGAGACCTACGAGCAGTACTTC.

This clonotype has only a few counts. The chain combines TRBV9 with TRBJ1-2; unclear D gene. This CDR3 has 15 amino acids. Germline CDR1 is SGDLS and CDR2 is YYNGEE. Trimming stripped 3 bases from V and 5 bases from J, with 17 bases between. DNA for the CDR3: TGTGCCAGCAGCGACAGAGAGAACCAGATATATGGCTACACCTTC. Amino acids: CASSDRENQIYGYTF.

This clonotype has at least ten counts. CDR3 DNA: TGTGCCAGCAGTAGGACAGGGTCTGGGGCCAACGTCCTGACTTTC. It yields the protein CASSRTGSGANVLTF. The chain is built from TRBV2 and TRBJ2-6; 8 positions agree with TRBD1. CDR3 length equals 15 residues. Germline V gene lookup returns CDR1 SNHLY and CDR2 FYNNEI. J lost 1 base, V lost 5 bases, and 1 base had no gene match.

This clonotype was seen ten or more times. CDR3 sequence (DNA): TGTGCCAGCTCTCTAGCGGGCGCTACGAACACCGGGGAGCTGTTTTTT. It translates to CASSLAGATNTGELFF. V is TRBV2 and J is TRBJ2-2, with 8 bases that match TRBD2. In germline, CDR1 is SNHLY, CDR2 FYNNEI. The CDR3 totals 16 residues. Unmatched junction bases numbered 8, after V lost 8 bases and J lost 0 bases. The full variable domain, with the rest looked up from reference TRBV2 and TRBJ2-2, is EPEVTQTPSHQVTQMGQEVILRCVPISNHLYFYWYRQILGQKVEFLVSFYNNEISEKSEIFDDQFSVERPDGSNFTLKIRSTKLEDSAMYFCASSLAGATNTGELFFGEGSRLTVL.

This clonotype was counted ten times or more. V and J are TRBV12-3 or TRBV12-4 and TRBJ2-1; D unresolved. With 5 bases removed from V and 4 bases from J, the gap between germline ends came to 6 bases. The CDR3 has 12 residues. The CDR3 reads CASSATYNEQFF. For the CDR3, the DNA is TGTGCCAGCAGTGCCACGTACAATGAGCAGTTCTTC.

This clonotype was picked up a small number of times. The chain has TRBV28 and TRBJ2-7; no firm D call. V was pared by 2 bases and J by 3 bases, with 8 bases between. Germline assignment: CDR1 MDHEN and CDR2 SYDVKM. The CDR3 contains 13 residues. CDR3 residues: CASSLPDGYEQYF. The CDR3 bases are TGTGCCAGCAGTTTACCGGACGGCTACGAGCAGTACTTC.